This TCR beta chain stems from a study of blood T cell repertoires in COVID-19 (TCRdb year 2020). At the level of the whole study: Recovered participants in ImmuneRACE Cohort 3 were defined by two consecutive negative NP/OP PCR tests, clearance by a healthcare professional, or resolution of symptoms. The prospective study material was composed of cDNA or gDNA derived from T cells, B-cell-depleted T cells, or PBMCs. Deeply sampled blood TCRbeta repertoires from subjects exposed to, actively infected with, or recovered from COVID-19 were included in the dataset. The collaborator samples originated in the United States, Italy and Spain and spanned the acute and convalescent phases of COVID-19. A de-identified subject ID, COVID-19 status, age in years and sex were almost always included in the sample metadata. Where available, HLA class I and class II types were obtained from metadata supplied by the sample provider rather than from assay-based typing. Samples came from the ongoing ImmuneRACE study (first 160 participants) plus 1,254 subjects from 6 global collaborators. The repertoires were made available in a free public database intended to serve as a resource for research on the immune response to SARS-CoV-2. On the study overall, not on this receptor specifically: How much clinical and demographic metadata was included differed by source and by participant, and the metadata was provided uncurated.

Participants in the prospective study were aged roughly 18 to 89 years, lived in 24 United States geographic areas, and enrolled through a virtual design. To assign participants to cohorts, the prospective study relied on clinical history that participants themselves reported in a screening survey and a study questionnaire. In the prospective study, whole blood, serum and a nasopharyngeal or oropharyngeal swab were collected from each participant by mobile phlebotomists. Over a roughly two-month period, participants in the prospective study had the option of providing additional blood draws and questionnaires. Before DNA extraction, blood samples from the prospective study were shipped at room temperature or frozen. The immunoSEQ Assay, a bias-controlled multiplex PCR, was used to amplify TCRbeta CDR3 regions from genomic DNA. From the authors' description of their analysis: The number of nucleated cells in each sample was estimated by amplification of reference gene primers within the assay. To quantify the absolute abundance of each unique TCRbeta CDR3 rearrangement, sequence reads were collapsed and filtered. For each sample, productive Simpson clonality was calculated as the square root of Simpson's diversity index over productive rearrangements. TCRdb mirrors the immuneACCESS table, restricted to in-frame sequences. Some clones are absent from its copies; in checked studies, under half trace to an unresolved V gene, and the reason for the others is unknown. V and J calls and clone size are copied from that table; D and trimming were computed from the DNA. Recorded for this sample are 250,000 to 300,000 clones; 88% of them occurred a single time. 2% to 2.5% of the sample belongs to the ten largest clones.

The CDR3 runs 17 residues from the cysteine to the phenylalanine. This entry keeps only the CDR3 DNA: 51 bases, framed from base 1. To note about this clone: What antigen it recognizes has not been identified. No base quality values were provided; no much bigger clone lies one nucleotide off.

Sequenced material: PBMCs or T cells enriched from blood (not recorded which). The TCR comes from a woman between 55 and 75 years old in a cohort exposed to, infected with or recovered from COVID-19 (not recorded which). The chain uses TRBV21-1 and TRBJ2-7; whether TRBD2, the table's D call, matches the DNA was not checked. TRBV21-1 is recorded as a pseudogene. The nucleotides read TGTGCCAGCAGCAAAAGTCGAGGTAGCGGGAGCGGCTACGAGCAGTACTTC. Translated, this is CASSKSRGSGSGYEQYF.